The clone carrying this TCR beta chain was recorded at least ten times. The antigen remains undetermined. The data originate from a study of T cells after posttransplantation cyclophosphamide. The study's findings and limits: Later blood repertoires were often dominated by clones from the donor CD8+ memory compartment. Tissue-infiltrating T cells from skin or gut overlapped little with blood T cells.

Sequencing used immunoSEQ multiplex PCR; TCRdb keeps in-frame clones, though not all of them. Listed for the sample are under 15,000 clones, none seen a single time. V shed 6 bases, J shed 2 bases, and the junction held 6 bases outside the gene matches. The CDR3 spans 15 residues. The source of this sequence is a woman in her 40s in good health, CMV-negative, and a related stem cell transplant donor. The chain joins TRBV12-3 or TRBV12-4 to TRBJ2-5; 10 positions match TRBD2. Sequencing used PBMCs. As DNA, the CDR3 is TGTGCCAGCAGCTCAGCGGGGGGGCTTCAAGAGACCCAGTACTTC. This sequence encodes CASSSAGGLQETQYF.